Each of the 22 T cell receptor beta chains below was sequenced from the same sample in a study of cytotoxic CD8 clonotypes in ibrutinib-treated CLL (dated by TCRdb to the early 2020s). Interpreted using the paper, the time point label stands for: about eleven months on ibrutinib. Libraries were prepared through the immunoSEQ multiplex PCR assay. This is the immuneACCESS table as TCRdb keeps it, with only in-frame sequences that have V and J called. A part of the clones is gone; compared with another copy, unresolved V genes explain less than half, and the rest is unexplained. This sample lists about 200,000 clones; 65% to 80% were detected once. Approximately 5.9% of the sample belongs to the ten largest clones. Sequencing used PBMCs, obtained after 12 months of ibrutinib treatment. The receptors stem from a human donor with chronic lymphocytic leukemia.

This sequence joins TRBV5-1 and TRBJ1-2; D gene uncertain. Germline-derived CDR1 and CDR2 are SGHRS and YFSETQ. With 0 bases removed from V and 4 bases from J, the gap between germline ends came to 16 bases. The CDR3 has 16 residues. CDR3 in DNA: TGCGCCAGCAGCTTGGCCTCCCTCGGCAGCCCCTATGGCTACACCTTC. This encodes CASSLASLGSPYGYTF. The full variable domain, with the rest looked up from reference TRBV5-1 and TRBJ1-2, is KAGVTQTPRYLIKTRGQQVTLSCSPISGHRSVSWYQQTPGQGLQFLFEYFSETQRNKGNFPGRFSGRQFSNSRSEMNVSTLELGDSALYLCASSLASLGSPYGYTFGSGTRLTVV.

The V call is TRBV7-2, the J call TRBJ2-7; D not certain. Germline V gene sequence: CDR1 SGHTA, CDR2 FQGNSA. The V end was cut by 4 bases, the J end by 4 bases, with 8 bases between. The CDR3 sequence is 12 residues long. CDR3 in amino acids: CASSSLGYEQYF. In nucleotides, the CDR3 is TGTGCCAGCAGCTCCCTCGGATACGAGCAGTACTTC.

The gene calls are TRBV2 and TRBJ1-1; the match to TRBD1 covers 7 bases. V lost 7 bases, J lost 2 bases, and 13 bases stayed unmatched. Per germline, CDR1 SNHLY and CDR2 FYNNEI. The CDR3 is made up of 16 amino acids. CDR3 nucleotide sequence: TGTGCCAGCAAGAGCGACCCGGGACAGAAAAACACTGAAGCTTTCTTT. It is translated as CASKSDPGQKNTEAFF.

The CDR3 sequence: CAWSVAGSRIGEKLFF. The CDR3 nucleotides read TGTGCCTGGAGTGTGGCAGGGAGTAGGATAGGAGAAAAACTGTTTTTT. The genes are TRBV30 and TRBJ1-4, with D perhaps matching TRBD1 (5 bases). Trimming pared 0 bases from V and 8 bases from J, leaving 19 bases between. The CDR3 is 16 residues long. Germline V gives CDR1 GTSNPN, CDR2 SVGIG (reference sequence).

About this clone: In the same sample, other DNA sequences code for this CDR3. The J gene is TRBJ2-1, the V gene TRBV5-1; D is undetermined. From germline, CDR1 is SGHRS and CDR2 YFSETQ. V lost 0 bases and J 4 bases, leaving 8 bases between the germline ends. The CDR3 covers 14 residues. The CDR3 protein is CASSLATGYNEQFF. The CDR3 DNA reads TGCGCCAGCAGCTTGGCCACCGGATACAATGAGCAGTTCTTC.

The chain combines TRBV6-5 with TRBJ1-6, with D unresolved. CDR3 length: 14 amino acids. Trimming pared 5 bases from V and 11 bases from J, leaving 16 bases between. Germline V gives CDR1 MNHEY, CDR2 SVGAGI. Written as DNA, the CDR3 is TGTGCCAGCAGTGGGGTCCTAACCAATACACCCCTCCACTTT. The encoded protein is CASSGVLTNTPLHF.

This clone was found a few times. This sequence joins TRBV27 and TRBJ1-2; possibly TRBD1 for D (5 bases). Trimming cost V 3 bases and J 7 bases, with 12 bases left between them. Per germline, CDR1 MNHEY and CDR2 SMNVEV (reference sequence). The CDR3 is 13 amino acids. The CDR3 loop is CASSFAGSGGYTF. The CDR3 nucleotides are TGTGCCAGCAGTTTTGCAGGGAGCGGTGGCTACACCTTC.

The chain employs TRBV9 and TRBJ1-3; tentative D call: TRBD1 (5 bases). The CDR3 sequence is 14 residues long. Germline CDR1 reads SGDLS; CDR2 reads YYNGEE. Trimming pared 2 bases from V and 2 bases from J, leaving 8 bases between. The CDR3 sequence is CASSVRGAGNTIYF. CDR3 sequence (DNA): TGTGCCAGCAGCGTGAGGGGAGCTGGAAACACCATATATTTT.

This chain links TRBV29-1 with TRBJ1-1; D gene unclear. Germline-derived CDR1 and CDR2 are SQVTM and ANQGSEA. Trimming shortened V by 5 bases and J by 0 bases, and 7 bases separated the two germline ends. This CDR3 contains 12 residues. DNA for the CDR3: TGCAGCGTTATTAGGCTGAACACTGAAGCTTTCTTT. Translated: CSVIRLNTEAFF.

This clone has a handful of counts. The chain recombines TRBV5-1 with TRBJ1-2; D gene ambiguous. CDR3 size: 11 residues. From germline, CDR1 is SGHRS and CDR2 YFSETQ. With 5 bases removed from V and 8 bases from J, the gap between germline ends came to 10 bases. The CDR3 DNA is TGCGCCAGCAGAGGGTCTTTCGGCTACACCTTC. Translated: CASRGSFGYTF. Using reference TRBV5-1 and TRBJ1-2 for the parts outside the CDR3, the full variable domain is KAGVTQTPRYLIKTRGQQVTLSCSPISGHRSVSWYQQTPGQGLQFLFEYFSETQRNKGNFPGRFSGRQFSNSRSEMNVSTLELGDSALYLCASRGSFGYTFGSGTRLTVV.

This clone was seen a handful of times. Other DNA sequences within the sample encode an identical CDR3. The chain is built from TRBV30 and TRBJ1-5; D possibly corresponds to TRBD1 (5 bases). The CDR3 has 13 amino acids. The V end lost 0 bases, the J end lost 5 bases, and 8 bases lay between the germline ends. The germline CDR1 and CDR2 sequences are GTSNPN and SVGIG (reference sequence). The CDR3: CAWSVQGDQPQHF. For the CDR3, the DNA is TGTGCCTGGAGTGTACAAGGGGATCAGCCCCAGCATTTT.

V gene TRBV4-1 combines with J gene TRBJ2-1; D perhaps matches TRBD2 (5 bases). Germline-derived CDR1 and CDR2 are MGHRA and YSYEKL. Trimming cost V 4 bases and J 0 bases, with 7 bases left between them. This CDR3 region has 14 residues. CDR3 in amino acids: CASSRRGSYNEQFF. DNA for the CDR3: TGCGCCAGCAGCCGACGGGGCTCCTACAATGAGCAGTTCTTC.

This clone was seen only once. This sequence joins TRBV7-2 and TRBJ2-5; D may be TRBD1 (5 bases). Germline loops: CDR1 SGHTA, CDR2 FQGNSA. The CDR3 has 16 residues. V gave up 6 bases and J gave up 2 bases, with 19 bases separating them. The CDR3 sequence: CASSRSRVTSQETQYF. In nucleotides, the CDR3 is TGTGCCAGCAGTCGCTCCAGGGTTACTTCACAAGAGACCCAGTACTTC.

This sequence joins TRBV2 and TRBJ2-3; 8 nucleotides align to TRBD2. The V gene's germline CDR1 is SNHLY and CDR2 FYNNEI. The CDR3 has 13 amino acids. The V and J ends lost 6 bases and 8 bases, in that order; junction bases with no gene match: 7. Here the CDR3 reads CASRNGGVTTQYF. CDR3 sequence (DNA): TGTGCCAGCAGGAACGGGGGGGTCACTACGCAGTATTTT.

A remark on this clone: One end of the junction fails to match germline, which may point to a read error. J is TRBJ2-7 and V is TRBV4-1; 7 bases agree with TRBD1. Germline V gene sequence: CDR1 MGHRA, CDR2 YSYEKL. The CDR3 has 13 amino acids. The CDR3 DNA reads as TGCGCCAGCAGCCAAGATCGCGAACGGACAGGCCACTTC. Protein: CASSQDRERTGHF.

V usage is TRBV7-9 and J usage is TRBJ2-1; D perhaps matches TRBD2 (6 bases). Germline CDR1 and CDR2: SEHNR and FQNEAQ (reference sequence). Trimming took 1 base from V and 6 from J, leaving 19 bases between them. This CDR3 region has 17 residues. The CDR3, as DNA: TGTGCCAGCAGCTTAGGTAGTCTCGGGAGAGGGTTCAATGAGCAGTTCTTC. Residues: CASSLGSLGRGFNEQFF.

The chain combines TRBV7-2 with TRBJ1-1; no definite D call. Trimming removed 1 base from V and 5 bases from J, with 14 bases in between. There are 15 residues in the CDR3. Germline loops: CDR1 SGHTA, CDR2 FQGNSA. The CDR3 protein is CASSLVQGLGTEAFF. The DNA for the CDR3 is TGTGCCAGCAGCTTAGTACAAGGATTGGGGACTGAAGCTTTCTTT.

The chain uses TRBV4-3 and TRBJ1-5; no clear D gene. Trimming cost V 0 bases and J 0 bases, with 15 bases left between them. Germline assignment: CDR1 LGHNA and CDR2 YSLEER. This CDR3 region has 18 residues. CDR3 sequence: CASSQEPFAAVSNQPQHF. CDR3 bases: TGCGCCAGCAGCCAAGAGCCCTTCGCTGCGGTTAGCAATCAGCCCCAGCATTTT.

This clone was picked up one time. The chain combines TRBV7-8 with TRBJ2-5; the D is unclear. The germline CDR1 and CDR2 sequences are SGHVS and FQNEAQ. This CDR3 region has 11 residues. Trimming shortened V by 1 base and J by 8 bases, and 5 bases separated the two germline ends. CDR3 residues: CASSLGITQYF. CDR3 coding DNA: TGTGCCAGCAGCTTAGGAATCACCCAGTACTTC.

The chain couples TRBV5-1 to TRBJ2-1; 9 bases match TRBD1. The germline CDR1 and CDR2 sequences are SGHRS and YFSETQ. CDR3 size: 15 residues. V was pared by 4 bases and J by 9 bases, with 11 bases of the junction left unmatched. The CDR3 DNA sequence: TGCGCCAGCAGCAAAAGGACAGGGGAGTATGGTGAGCAGTTCTTC. Translation gives CASSKRTGEYGEQFF.

V and J are TRBV7-3 and TRBJ2-1; 10 bases line up with TRBD2. Germline-derived CDR1 and CDR2 are SGHTA and FQGTGA. With V trimmed by 6 bases and J by 8 bases, 10 bases remained unmatched. The CDR3 runs 15 residues. The CDR3 loop reads CASRPSGRGLDEQFF. In nucleotides, the CDR3 is TGTGCCAGCAGGCCTAGCGGGAGAGGCCTCGATGAGCAGTTCTTC.

The V call is TRBV14, the J call TRBJ1-1, with D hard to call. The CDR3 has 14 amino acids. The V end lost 0 bases, the J end lost 3 bases, and 8 bases lay between the germline ends. Germline assignment: CDR1 SGHDN and CDR2 FVKESK. DNA for the CDR3: TGTGCCAGCAGCCAAGATGGACGGGACACTGAAGCTTTCTTT. This gives the protein CASSQDGRDTEAFF. The complete variable domain, with remaining parts taken from reference TRBV14 and TRBJ1-1, reads EAGVTQFPSHSVIEKGQTVTLRCDPISGHDNLYWYRRVMGKEIKFLLHFVKESKQDESGMPNNRFLAERTGGTYSTLKVQPAELEDSGVYFCASSQDGRDTEAFFGQGTRLTVV.